This entry lists 29 T cell receptor beta chains sequenced from one sample in a study of blood T cell repertoires in COVID-19. Produced via immunoSEQ multiplex PCR; TCRdb's table is partial and in-frame only. The sample lists around 57,000 clones, around 88% occurring once. Source material: peripheral blood. These receptors all come from an elderly woman with active COVID-19.

J is TRBJ2-1 and V is TRBV2; TRBD2 matches 10 bases. There are 14 residues in the CDR3. The junction had 5 bases not matched to a gene; V was cut back by 6 bases and J by 6 bases. The germline CDR1 and CDR2 sequences are SNHLY and FYNNEI. CDR3 in amino acids: CASRGLAVPNEQFF. CDR3 nucleotides: TGTGCCAGCAGAGGACTAGCGGTTCCCAATGAGCAGTTCTTC.

The chain combines TRBV6-5 with TRBJ1-2; D is perhaps TRBD1 (6 bases). V lost 10 bases, J lost 7 bases, and 13 bases lay in between. The CDR3 covers 11 residues. Germline-derived CDR1 and CDR2 are MNHEY and SVGAGI. The CDR3: CATRKGVGYTF. The CDR3 DNA follows: TGTGCCACGCGGAAGGGGGTTGGCTACACCTTC.

The V and J genes are TRBV7-2 and TRBJ1-5; 8 nucleotides align to TRBD1. The CDR3 has 15 amino acids. Trimming removed 7 bases from V and 4 bases from J; junction bases left unmatched: 9. CDR1 and CDR2 (germline): SGHTA, FQGNSA. DNA for the CDR3: TGTGCCAGCACCACCACAGGGGGACTAAATCAGCCCCAGCATTTT. It translates to CASTTTGGLNQPQHF.

The rearrangement links TRBV6-5 to TRBJ2-2, with D perhaps TRBD2 (5 bases). Trimming shortened V by 5 bases and J by 0 bases, and 10 bases separated the two germline ends. Germline V gene sequence: CDR1 MNHEY, CDR2 SVGAGI. The CDR3 spans 15 residues. The CDR3 DNA is TGTGCCAGCAGTAGGAGCGGCCCGAACACCGGGGAGCTGTTTTTT. Residues: CASSRSGPNTGELFF.

This clone came up once. This chain joins TRBV5-8 and TRBJ2-7, with a weak D call TRBD2 (5 bases). There are 13 residues in the CDR3. V lost 5 bases, J lost 1 base, and 10 bases lay in between. Germline lookup yields CDR1 SGHTS and CDR2 YDEGEE. The CDR3 sequence is CASSPRGSYEQYF. The CDR3 nucleotides read TGTGCCAGCAGTCCCCGAGGGTCCTACGAGCAGTACTTC.

The genes are TRBV29-1 and TRBJ2-1; 14 nucleotides line up with TRBD2. With V trimmed by 6 bases and J by 13 bases, 8 bases remained unmatched. There are 13 residues in the CDR3. Germline CDR1 reads SQVTM; CDR2 reads ANQGSEA. CDR3 protein: CSVAGLAGGYQFF. The CDR3 DNA sequence: TGCAGCGTCGCAGGACTAGCGGGGGGTTACCAGTTCTTC.

This chain joins TRBV7-2 and TRBJ2-7, with 10 bases lining up with TRBD2. V gave up 4 bases and J gave up 6 bases; unmatched junction bases: 12. The CDR3 covers 16 residues. Germline CDR1 and CDR2: SGHTA and FQGNSA. The CDR3 bases are TGTGCCAGCAGCTCCATAGCGGGGGGTACTCTTGTCGAGCAGTACTTC. It encodes CASSSIAGGTLVEQYF.

The chain uses TRBV7-2 and TRBJ2-5, with TRBD2 matching over 12 bases. Germline trimming cut 3 bases from V and 0 bases from J; bases unmatched to any gene: 8. The CDR3 length is 18 residues. Germline V gives CDR1 SGHTA, CDR2 FQGNSA. CDR3 residues: CASSFALAGGLYQETQYF. The CDR3 bases are TGTGCCAGCAGCTTCGCTCTAGCGGGGGGGCTGTACCAAGAGACCCAGTACTTC.

The V and J genes are TRBV5-8 and TRBJ2-5; D not certain. The ends were cut back, 3 bases at V and 3 bases at J, with 9 bases in the middle. In germline, CDR1 is SGHTS, CDR2 YDEGEE. The CDR3 extends over 13 amino acids. The CDR3 loop is CASSSDNEETQYF. Written as DNA, the CDR3 is TGTGCCAGCAGCTCAGATAATGAAGAGACCCAGTACTTC.

This clone was recorded only once. The rearrangement uses TRBV4-1 and TRBJ2-1; 9 bases are a match to TRBD2. CDR1 MGHRA and CDR2 YSYEKL come from the germline V gene. The trim removed 4 bases at V and 10 bases at J, leaving 14 bases unmatched. The CDR3 has 16 residues. CDR3 residues: CASSLGRIAGVWEQFF. DNA of the CDR3: TGCGCCAGCAGCCTCGGGAGGATAGCGGGGGTCTGGGAGCAGTTCTTC.

The chain couples TRBV5-1 to TRBJ2-7, with no clear D. The germline CDR1 and CDR2 sequences are SGHRS and YFSETQ. Trimming took 0 bases from V and 2 from J, leaving 6 bases between them. The CDR3 spans 13 residues. As DNA, the CDR3 is TGCGCCAGCAGCTTGGGGAGTGCCTACGAGCAGTACTTC. Protein product: CASSLGSAYEQYF.

The chain uses TRBV27 and TRBJ2-3; TRBD2 aligns across 12 bases. Germline V CDR1 and CDR2: MNHEY, SMNVEV (reference sequence). Trimming at V came to 6 bases and at J to 6 bases, leaving 10 bases not matched to a gene. The CDR3 sequence is 16 residues long. Here the CDR3 DNA reads TGTGCCAGCAGACCTCTAGCGGGGGGGCCCGGTGATACGCAGTATTTT. It yields the protein CASRPLAGGPGDTQYF.

This chain links TRBV25-1 with TRBJ2-1; D is ambiguous. The germline V and J ends were trimmed by 4 bases and 0 bases, with 7 bases remaining between them. The CDR3 has 14 amino acids. CDR1 is MGHDK, CDR2 SYGVNS, per germline. The DNA of the CDR3 is TGTGCCAGCAGTGCCAGTTCCTCCTACAATGAGCAGTTCTTC. Encoded protein: CASSASSSYNEQFF.

The rearrangement links TRBV7-9 to TRBJ1-5; 7 positions agree with TRBD1. J lost 0 bases, V lost 5 bases, and 4 bases had no gene match. The CDR3 totals 15 residues. The germline V gene has CDR1 SEHNR and CDR2 FQNEAQ (reference sequence). CDR3: CASSPGQYSNQPQHF. Here the CDR3 DNA reads TGTGCCAGCAGCCCGGGACAGTATAGCAATCAGCCCCAGCATTTT.

This clone was recorded a few times. The rearrangement links TRBV7-8 to TRBJ1-2; TRBD1 agrees at 7 bases. The CDR3 loop spans 12 amino acids. With 5 bases clipped from V and 9 bases from J, the junction kept 6 bases outside the gene matches. Germline CDR1 and CDR2: SGHVS and FQNEAQ. The chain's CDR3 is CASSDTDRRYTF. The DNA of the CDR3 is TGTGCCAGCAGCGACACGGACAGGCGCTACACCTTC.

The chain employs TRBV2 and TRBJ1-5, with D hard to call. Germline values: CDR1 SNHLY, CDR2 FYNNEI. The length of the CDR3 is 14 residues. Trimming stripped 7 bases from V and 4 bases from J, with 14 bases between. CDR3 residues: CASTPSQRNQPQHF. DNA for the CDR3: TGTGCCAGCACCCCGTCGCAGAGGAATCAGCCCCAGCATTTT.

This chain connects TRBV5-1 to TRBJ2-1; TRBD2 agrees at 13 bases. The CDR3 has 17 residues. The V gene end was trimmed by 4 bases and the J gene end by 6 bases; junction bases not matched to a gene: 10. CDR1 SGHRS and CDR2 YFSETQ come from the germline V gene. In nucleotides, the CDR3 is TGCGCCAGCAGCCCCACTAGCGGGGGGGCGATTTTCAATGAGCAGTTCTTC. As protein: CASSPTSGGAIFNEQFF.

The chain joins TRBV3-1 (or the pseudogene TRBV3-2) to TRBJ2-1; D ambiguous. V was shortened by 7 bases and J by 4 bases, with 17 bases between the two germline ends. Germline CDR1 reads LGHDT; CDR2 reads YNNKEL (reference sequence). The CDR3 is 15 residues long. This CDR3 reads CASISKAAFYNEQFF. In DNA form, the CDR3 reads TGTGCCAGCATCTCAAAGGCGGCCTTTTACAATGAGCAGTTCTTC.

As for this clone: This sequence may be a read error, since a much larger clone differs from it by one base. In the same sample, other DNA sequences code for this CDR3. J is TRBJ2-5 and V is TRBV27; 9 nucleotides agree with TRBD2. The CDR3 spans 13 residues. Germline CDR1 is MNHEY and CDR2 is SMNVEV (reference sequence). The junction had 2 bases not matched to a gene; V was cut back by 4 bases and J by 5 bases. The chain's CDR3 is CASSSTSGETQYF. CDR3 nucleotides: TGTGCCAGCAGTTCAACTAGCGGGGAGACCCAGTACTTC.

The CDR3 sequence: CASSYRTGLEAFF. In DNA form, the CDR3 reads TGTGCCAGCAGCTACCGGACAGGACTTGAAGCTTTCTTT. The chain combines TRBV11-3 with TRBJ1-1, with TRBD1 matching over 7 bases. The V gene's germline CDR1 is SGHNT and CDR2 YENEEA. J gave up 7 bases and V 4 bases, and 6 bases lay outside the gene matches. The CDR3 runs to 13 residues.

The V and J genes are TRBV10-3 and TRBJ2-2, with 8 nucleotides matching TRBD1. Germline CDR1 reads ENHRY; CDR2 reads SYGVKD. CDR3 size: 15 residues. The V gene end was trimmed by 3 bases and the J gene end by 3 bases; junction bases not matched to a gene: 3. Here the CDR3 reads CAISDTGGYTGELFF. The DNA for the CDR3 is TGTGCCATCAGTGATACAGGGGGGTACACCGGGGAGCTGTTTTTT.

The CDR3 loop is CSVFEAGRSETQYF. The CDR3 DNA sequence: TGCAGCGTCTTCGAAGCGGGGCGATCGGAGACCCAGTACTTC. The chain joins TRBV29-1 to TRBJ2-5; 7 bases match TRBD2. Germline V lookup: CDR1 SQVTM, CDR2 ANQGSEA. The CDR3 spans 14 residues. J lost 5 bases, V lost 6 bases, and 12 bases had no gene match.

J is TRBJ2-5 and V is TRBV3-1 (or the pseudogene TRBV3-2); a weak D match, TRBD2 (5 bases). The CDR3 spans 16 residues. Trimming took 1 base from V and 5 from J, leaving 17 bases between them. CDR1 and CDR2 from the germline V gene are LGHDT and YNNKEL (reference sequence). The CDR3 bases are TGTGCCAGCAGCCAAGGGAACGGCGGGTTGGCGGAGACCCAGTACTTC. Translated, it gives CASSQGNGGLAETQYF.

CDR3 residues: CAWSGVAGGSGDTQYF. CDR3 nucleotides: TGTGCCTGGAGTGGTGTCGCGGGGGGGTCGGGAGATACGCAGTATTTT. This chain links TRBV30 with TRBJ2-3; TRBD2 matches 9 bases. The CDR3 runs to 16 residues. Germline loops: CDR1 GTSNPN, CDR2 SVGIG (reference sequence). The V segment lost 1 base and the J segment 5 bases; nucleotides outside the gene matches: 10.

V and J are TRBV7-8 and TRBJ2-5, with 14 bases lining up with TRBD2. Unmatched junction bases numbered 4, after V lost 5 bases and J lost 2 bases. Germline V gene sequence: CDR1 SGHVS, CDR2 FQNEAQ. The CDR3 contains 16 residues. In DNA form, the CDR3 reads TGTGCCAGCAGCATCGGGACTAGCGGGGGACAAGAGACCCAGTACTTC. Residues: CASSIGTSGGQETQYF.

The V and J genes are TRBV19 and TRBJ1-1, with 8 bases identical to TRBD1. The CDR3 is 15 amino acids. The ends lost 5 bases at V and 1 base at J; junction bases unmatched: 6. The germline V gene encodes CDR1 LNHDA and CDR2 SQIVND (reference sequence). The CDR3 coding sequence is TGTGCCAGTAGTCCCCTCAGGGGGCCGAACACTGAAGCTTTCTTT. Translating it yields CASSPLRGPNTEAFF.

The chain employs TRBV28 and TRBJ2-7; TRBD2 agrees at 12 bases. CDR3 length: 14 amino acids. With V trimmed by 4 bases and J by 4 bases, 2 bases remained unmatched. Germline CDR1 reads MDHEN; CDR2 reads SYDVKM. The CDR3 here is CASSWTSGAYEQYF. CDR3 coding DNA: TGTGCCAGCAGTTGGACTAGCGGGGCGTACGAGCAGTACTTC.

This clone was found a few times. This chain uses TRBV7-2 with TRBJ2-7; D not certain. Trimming stripped 0 bases from V and 0 bases from J, with 3 bases between. CDR3 size: 13 residues. CDR1 and CDR2 from the germline V gene are SGHTA and FQGNSA. The CDR3 region is CASSLALSYEQYF. CDR3 bases: TGTGCCAGCAGCTTAGCTCTCTCCTACGAGCAGTACTTC.

This chain links TRBV5-1 with TRBJ2-5; maybe TRBD2 (5 bases). In germline, CDR1 is SGHRS, CDR2 YFSETQ. CDR3 size: 12 residues. The V and J ends lost 6 bases and 4 bases respectively, with 10 bases between them. The CDR3 DNA follows: TGCGCCAGCACGGGGTGGGGAGAGACCCAGTACTTC. Protein product: CASTGWGETQYF.